This T cell receptor beta chain was obtained from a study of CD8 T cells in ankylosing spondylitis (dated by TCRdb to between 2016 and 2019). Describing the broader study: To find TCR variants linked to disease, the study profiled T cell receptor beta repertoires in ankylosing spondylitis patients and healthy donors. The whole study cohort included 108 healthy donors and over 20 ankylosing spondylitis patients. Peripheral blood samples were taken, and synovial fluid was additionally collected from ankylosing spondylitis patients. The research as a whole found: Some motif variants were previously reported in synovial fluid and blood of reactive arthritis patients, suggesting common disease-initiation mechanisms. The disease-linked clones were reported to be significantly enriched in matched synovial fluid samples from ankylosing spondylitis patients. A TCR beta motif of about 8 highly homologous amino acid variants appeared characteristic of blood from ankylosing spondylitis patients. The disease-linked clones showed a CD8+ phenotype and occurred at relatively low frequencies in peripheral blood.

This clonotype was recorded at least ten times. The specificity of this receptor is unknown. Nothing much larger sits one base from this clone, and base qualities are not available. Instrument used: Illumina HiSeq 2500. TCR beta libraries were prepared by quantitative 5'-RACE with molecular barcodes. Per the source publication's procedure: To identify disease-linked TCR variants, a new computational method was used, one built on a probabilistic model of VDJ rearrangement. TCRdb applied fastp at Q25 and MiXCR to the public reads, then kept only in-frame beta chains. Duplicate CDR3 protein sequences are folded into a single record with the most common DNA and genes. TCRdb, rather than the study authors, made the V and J calls. A total of hundreds of thousands of distinct CDR3 sequences appear in this sample, 10% to 15% of them only once. Together, the top ten hold approximately 6.2% of the sample. Taken from the germline V gene, the CDR1 and CDR2 loops are KGHDR and SFDVKD. The CDR3, from cysteine to phenylalanine, totals 13 residues. Just CDR3 DNA is preserved here, 39 bases in frame from base 1. V trim: 7 bases; J trim: 4 bases; unmatched bases: 3.

Sequenced material: blood, either unsorted or a sorted T cell fraction (not recorded which). Rearrangement joined TRBV24-1 to TRBJ2-4, with TRBD1 matching 7 junction bases. The sequence came from a male donor with ankylosing spondylitis. CDR3 loop: CATSTGAKNIQYF. DNA sequence: TGTGCCACCAGCACAGGGGCGAAAAACATTCAGTACTTC.